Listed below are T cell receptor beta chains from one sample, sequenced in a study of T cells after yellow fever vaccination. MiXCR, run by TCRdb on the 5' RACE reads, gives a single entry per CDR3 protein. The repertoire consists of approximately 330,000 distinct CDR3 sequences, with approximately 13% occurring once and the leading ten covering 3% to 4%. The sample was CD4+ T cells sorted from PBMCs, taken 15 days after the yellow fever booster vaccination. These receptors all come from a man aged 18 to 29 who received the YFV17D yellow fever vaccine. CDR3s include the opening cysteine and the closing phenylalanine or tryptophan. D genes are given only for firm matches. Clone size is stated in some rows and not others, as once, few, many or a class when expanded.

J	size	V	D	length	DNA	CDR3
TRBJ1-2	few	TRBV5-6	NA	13	TGTGCCAGCAGCCCGGTCAGGAGCCATGGCTACACCTTC	CASSPVRSHGYTF
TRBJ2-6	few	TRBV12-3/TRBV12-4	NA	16	TGTGCCAGCAGTTTTGTCCTACGGGGTGGGGCCAACGTCCTGACTTTC	CASSFVLRGGANVLTF
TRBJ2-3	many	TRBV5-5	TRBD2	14	TGTGCCAGCAGCCATCCAGCGGGGGACGATACGCAGTATTTT	CASSHPAGDDTQYF
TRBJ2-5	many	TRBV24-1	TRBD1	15	TGTGCCACCAGCAGCCAAATGGGACAGGAGGAGACCCAGTACTTC	CATSSQMGQEETQYF
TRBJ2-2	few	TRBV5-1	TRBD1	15	TGCGCCAGCAGCCCGGGACAGGGCTTAGTCGGGGAGCTGTTTTTT	CASSPGQGLVGELFF
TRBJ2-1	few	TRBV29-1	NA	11	TGCAGCGTTACACGCCACAATGAGCAGTTCTTC	CSVTRHNEQFF
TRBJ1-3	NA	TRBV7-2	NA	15	TGTGCCAGCAGCTTAGACGGGGGAGCTGGAAACACCATATATTTT	CASSLDGGAGNTIYF
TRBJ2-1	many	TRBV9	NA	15	TGTGCCAGCAGCGTAGCTTACTCTTCCGGCGGTGAGCAGTTCTTC	CASSVAYSSGGEQFF
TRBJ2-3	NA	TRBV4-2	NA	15	TGTGCCAGCAGCCAAGACAGGGTAACGACAGATACGCAGTATTTT	CASSQDRVTTDTQYF
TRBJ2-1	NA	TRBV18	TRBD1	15	TGTGCCAGCTCACCTGGGACAGGGGGGAGGAATGAGCAGTTCTTC	CASSPGTGGRNEQFF
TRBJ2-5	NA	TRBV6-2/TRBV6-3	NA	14	TGTGCCAGCAGTTATCGGGGGAGAGATGAGACCCAGTACTTC	CASSYRGRDETQYF
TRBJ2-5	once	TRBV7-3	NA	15	TGTGCCAGCAGCTGGCGGCCGGGACGCGGGGAGACCCAGTACTTC	CASSWRPGRGETQYF
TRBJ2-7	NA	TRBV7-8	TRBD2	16	TGTGCCAGCAGCTTAGAAAGGACTAGCTCTATCTACGAGCAGTACTTC	CASSLERTSSIYEQYF
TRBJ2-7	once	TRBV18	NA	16	TGTGCCAGCTCACCACCGCTCGGACCGGGTGCCTACGAGCAGTACTTC	CASSPPLGPGAYEQYF
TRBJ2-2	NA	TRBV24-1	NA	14	TGTGCCACCAGTGACCACGTAGTGCCCGGGGAGCTGTTTTTT	CATSDHVVPGELFF
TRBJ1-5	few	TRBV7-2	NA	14	TGTGCCAGCAGCTTCCTCTCCAGCAATCAGCCCCAGCATTTT	CASSFLSSNQPQHF
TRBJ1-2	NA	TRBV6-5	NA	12	TGTGCCAGCAGTTACAAAAACTATGGCTACACCTTC	CASSYKNYGYTF
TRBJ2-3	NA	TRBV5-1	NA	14	TGCGCCAGCAGCTTGGGGCAGGTTGGAGATACGCAGTATTTT	CASSLGQVGDTQYF
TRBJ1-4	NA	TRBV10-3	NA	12	TGTGCCATCAGTGAGTCTCGCGAAAAACTGTTTTTT	CAISESREKLFF
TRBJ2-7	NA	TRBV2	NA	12	TGTGCCAGCAGCAGGCTTCCCTACGAGCAGTACTTC	CASSRLPYEQYF
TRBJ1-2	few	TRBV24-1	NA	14	TGTGCCACCAGTGATTTGGCAGGGATCTATGGCTACACCTTC	CATSDLAGIYGYTF
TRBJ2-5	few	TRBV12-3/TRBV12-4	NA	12	TGTGCCAGCAGCCCGACGCCAGAGACCCAGTACTTC	CASSPTPETQYF
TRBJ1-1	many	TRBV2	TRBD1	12	TGTGCCGGACGGACAGGGGGGACTGAAGCTTTCTTT	CAGRTGGTEAFF
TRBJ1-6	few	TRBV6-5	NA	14	TGTGCCAGCGGGGCGGGAAGCTATAATTCACCCCTCCACTTT	CASGAGSYNSPLHF
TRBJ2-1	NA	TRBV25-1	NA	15	TGTGCCAGCAGTGACCCGAGGGGCTCCTACAATGAGCAGTTCTTC	CASSDPRGSYNEQFF
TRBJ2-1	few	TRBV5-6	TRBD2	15	TGTGCCAGCAGCTTTCTAAGCGGGGGGGACAATGAGCAGTTCTTC	CASSFLSGGDNEQFF
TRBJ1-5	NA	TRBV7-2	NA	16	TGTGCCAGCAGTTCCCAAGGATTGGGAACCTTATCGCCCCAGCATTTT	CASSSQGLGTLSPQHF
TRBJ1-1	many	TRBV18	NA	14	TGTGCCAGCTCACTGACGGACCGGGATACTGAAGCTTTCTTT	CASSLTDRDTEAFF
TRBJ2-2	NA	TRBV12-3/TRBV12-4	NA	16	TGTGCCAGCAGTGGTGGGGCAGGACCAAACACCGGGGAGCTGTTTTTT	CASSGGAGPNTGELFF
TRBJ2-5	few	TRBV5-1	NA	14	TGCGCCAGCAGCTTGGGTCACGCCCCAGAGACCCAGTACTTC	CASSLGHAPETQYF
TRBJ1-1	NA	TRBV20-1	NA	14	TGCAGTGCGCTAGACAGCCGCATGAACACTGAAGCTTTCTTT	CSALDSRMNTEAFF
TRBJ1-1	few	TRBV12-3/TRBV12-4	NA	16	TGTGCCAGCAGTTTATTTGGGGCCAGAATGAACACTGAAGCTTTCTTT	CASSLFGARMNTEAFF
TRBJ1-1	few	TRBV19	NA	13	TGTGCCAGTAGTATTCGAGGGTTAGCTGAAGCTTTCTTT	CASSIRGLAEAFF
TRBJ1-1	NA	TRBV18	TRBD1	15	TGTGCCAGCTCACCACTTAGGGGGCTCGTCGCTGAAGCTTTCTTT	CASSPLRGLVAEAFF
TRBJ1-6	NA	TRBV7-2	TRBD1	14	TGTGCCAGCAGCAATATCAGGGGGATGGCACCCCTCCACTTT	CASSNIRGMAPLHF
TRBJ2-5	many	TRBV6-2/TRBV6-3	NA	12	TGTGCCAGCAGTCAAGGGTTGAAGACCCAGTACTTC	CASSQGLKTQYF
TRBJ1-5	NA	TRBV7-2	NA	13	TGTGCCAGCAGCTTAGAGGTACTTCAGCCCCAGCATTTT	CASSLEVLQPQHF
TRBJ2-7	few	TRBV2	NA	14	TGTGCCAGCGGGGGGCAGGGCCACTCCTACGAGCAGTACTTC	CASGGQGHSYEQYF
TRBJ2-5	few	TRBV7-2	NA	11	TGTGCCAGCAGCCTAAAGGTGACCCAGTACTTC	CASSLKVTQYF
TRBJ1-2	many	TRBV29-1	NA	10	TGCAGCGTTGTCCCGGCGGGCTACACCTTC	CSVVPAGYTF
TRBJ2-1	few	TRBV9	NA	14	TGTGCCAGCAGCGTCCAGCCGACGGTCAATGAGCAGTTCTTC	CASSVQPTVNEQFF
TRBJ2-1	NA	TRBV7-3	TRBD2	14	TGTGCCAGCACACCGGGGGGTTCCTACAATGAGCAGTTCTTC	CASTPGGSYNEQFF
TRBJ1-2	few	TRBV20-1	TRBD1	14	TGCAGTGCTGGGGGACAGGGGGCAAACTATGGCTACACCTTC	CSAGGQGANYGYTF
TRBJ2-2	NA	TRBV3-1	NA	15	TGTGCCAGCAGCCAAGTACTAGTTAAGGCCGGGGAGCTGTTTTTT	CASSQVLVKAGELFF